This TCR beta chain was identified during a study of Graves' ophthalmopathy and Graves' hyperthyroidism. Germline V gene lookup returns CDR1 LNHDA and CDR2 SQIVND (reference sequence). The V segment lost 7 bases and the J segment 2 bases; nucleotides outside the gene matches: 7. This CDR3 has 14 residues. TCR beta CDR3 regions were amplified from RNA transcripts. The authors performed first-round RT-PCR with HTBI primers and then a second-round multiplex PCR. MiXCR was run by TCRdb on the multiplex PCR reads, yielding one entry per CDR3 protein. The table includes over a million distinct CDR3 sequences, less than 45% detected once. This clonotype was counted many times.

Sample: peripheral blood or thyroid tissue (not recorded which). The TCR sequence derives from an adult man with Graves' hyperthyroidism. The chain carries TRBV19 and TRBJ2-5; TRBD2 matches at 7 bases. CDR3 amino acids: CASKTAGGQETQYF. Written as DNA, the CDR3 is TGTGCCAGTAAGACAGCCGGGGGGCAAGAGACCCAGTACTTC.